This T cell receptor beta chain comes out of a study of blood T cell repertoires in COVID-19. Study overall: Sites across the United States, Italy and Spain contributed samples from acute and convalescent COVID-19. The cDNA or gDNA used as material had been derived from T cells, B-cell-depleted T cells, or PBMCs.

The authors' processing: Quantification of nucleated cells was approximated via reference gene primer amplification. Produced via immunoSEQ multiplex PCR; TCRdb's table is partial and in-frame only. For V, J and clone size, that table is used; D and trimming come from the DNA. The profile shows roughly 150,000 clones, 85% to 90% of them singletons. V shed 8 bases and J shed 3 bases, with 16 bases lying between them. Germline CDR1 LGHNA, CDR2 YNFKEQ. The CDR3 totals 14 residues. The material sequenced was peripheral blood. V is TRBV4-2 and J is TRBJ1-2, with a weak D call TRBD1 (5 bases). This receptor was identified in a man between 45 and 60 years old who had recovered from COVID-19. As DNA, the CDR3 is TGTGCCAGCGGGCAGGGTAGGGCGGACTATGGCTACACCTTC. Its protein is CASGQGRADYGYTF.